This TCR beta chain was observed in a study of cytotoxic CD8 clonotypes in ibrutinib-treated CLL. Study details: The sample average was 255,043 productive templates and 94,082 productive rearrangements.

Study-wide results and limits: Baseline-level clonality went beyond age-matched healthy donors and moved in step with circulating CD8+ T-cell counts. Public clonotypes (which were uncommon) either contracted or remained stable on treatment.

A 1 in 200,000 to 1 in 1 million T cell depth was the sequencing target. Some clones are missing from TCRdb's copy, which holds only in-frame ones; the method was immunoSEQ multiplex PCR. Here the sample spans 130,000 to 150,000 clones, roughly three quarters being singletons. In this sample, this clone turned up once. As yet, its antigen is unknown. Germline V CDR1 and CDR2: SGHAT, FQNNGV. V lost 5 bases, J lost 7 bases, and 6 bases stayed unmatched. This CDR3 contains 13 residues. The chain is built from TRBV11-2 and TRBJ1-2, with TRBD1 matching 8 bases. The origin of this receptor is a human donor with chronic lymphocytic leukemia. Sequencing used PBMCs, obtained after 12 months of ibrutinib treatment. CDR3 DNA: TGTGCCAGCAGCCAAGACAGGGGATTTGGCTACACCTTC. It encodes CASSQDRGFGYTF.